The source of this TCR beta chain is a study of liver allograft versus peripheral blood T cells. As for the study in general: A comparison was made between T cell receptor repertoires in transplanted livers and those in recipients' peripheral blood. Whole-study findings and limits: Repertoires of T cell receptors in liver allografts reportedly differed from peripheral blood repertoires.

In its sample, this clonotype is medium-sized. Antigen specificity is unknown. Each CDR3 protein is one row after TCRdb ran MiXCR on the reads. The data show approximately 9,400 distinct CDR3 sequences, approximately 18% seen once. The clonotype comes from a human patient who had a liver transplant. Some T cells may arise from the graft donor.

This CDR3 is CASDRGVAGNTIYF. The CDR3 DNA sequence: TGTGCCAGTGACAGGGGAGTTGCTGGAAACACCATATATTTT. This chain uses TRBV27 with TRBJ1-3; TRBD1 aligns across 8 bases. The germline V gene encodes CDR1 MNHEY and CDR2 SMNVEV (reference sequence). CDR3 length equals 14 residues. V shed 9 bases and J 2 bases; nucleotides not matched to a gene: 6.